This record covers a single TCR beta chain. Its antigen is not yet known. Base qualities are not provided; no much larger clone lies one nucleotide away. The record originates from a study of blood T cell repertoires in COVID-19 (TCRdb year 2020). General notes on the study: The collaborator samples originated in the United States, Italy and Spain and spanned the acute and convalescent phases of COVID-19. Samples came from the ongoing ImmuneRACE study (first 160 participants) plus 1,254 subjects from 6 global collaborators. Where HLA class I and class II types were available, the types were taken from metadata supplied by the sample provider, not from assay-based typing. The prospective study material was composed of cDNA or gDNA derived from T cells, B-cell-depleted T cells, or PBMCs. The sample metadata nearly always contained a de-identified subject ID, COVID-19 status, age in years and sex. The repertoires were released in a freely available public database meant as a resource for research on the immune response to SARS-CoV-2. The dataset comprised deeply sampled blood TCRbeta repertoires from subjects exposed to, actively infected with, or recovered from COVID-19. General conclusions and limits of the study: How much clinical and demographic metadata was included differed by source and by participant, and the metadata was provided uncurated.

TCRbeta CDR3 regions were amplified from genomic DNA using the immunoSEQ Assay, a bias-controlled multiplex PCR. On the study's bioinformatics: Within the assay, amplification of reference gene primers was used to estimate how many nucleated cells each sample contained. To quantify the absolute abundance of each unique TCRbeta CDR3 rearrangement, sequence reads were collapsed and filtered. Productive Simpson clonality was computed per sample as the square root of Simpson's diversity index over productive rearrangements. TCRdb mirrors the immuneACCESS table, restricted to in-frame sequences. Some clones are absent from its copies; in checked studies, under half trace to an unresolved V gene, and the reason for the others is unknown. The D gene and trimming were derived from the DNA, and the V and J assignments and clone size from that table. For this sample the table gives 200,000 to 250,000 clones, of which around nine tenths were detected only once. The top ten clonotypes cover roughly 1.5% of the sample.

The CDR3, cysteine through phenylalanine, is 14 amino acids long. The kept DNA is CDR3 alone, 42 bases in frame from the first base. The germline V gene sets CDR1 to SGHRS and CDR2 to YFSETQ. From V the trimming removes 0 bases and from J it removes 14 bases, while the gene matches leave 13 bases of the junction unaccounted for. Whole blood was collected in K2EDTA tubes by collaborating institutions according to the institutions' own protocols. Collaborator samples were shipped for TCRbeta analysis as frozen whole blood, isolated PBMCs, or DNA extracted from either sample type. Recombination linked TRBV5-1 to TRBJ1-2; the central 7 bases match TRBD1. The sequence was collected from a young man with active or convalescent COVID-19. Source material: peripheral blood. The nucleotide sequence is given as TGCGCCAGCAGCTTGGACGGACAGGAAAAGGCGGAAACCTTC. It encodes CASSLDGQEKAETF.